Below are 30 T cell receptor beta chains sequenced from a single sample in a study of blood T cell repertoires in COVID-19. The protocol was immunoSEQ multiplex PCR, while the TCRdb copy is restricted to in-frame clones and leaves out a portion. Altogether 150,000 to 200,000 clones are present, approximately 87% being singletons, with the ten largest covering around 13%. Sequencing was done on a sample of peripheral blood. Receptor source: a woman between 65 and 79 years old with COVID-19, enrolled during active disease.

With respect to this clone: Within the sample, other DNA sequences also encode this same CDR3. The chain links TRBV7-2 to TRBJ1-1, with D perhaps TRBD1 (6 bases). V was cut by 1 base and J by 1 base, with 10 bases left in between. The CDR3 spans 15 residues. Germline-derived CDR1 and CDR2 are SGHTA and FQGNSA. The CDR3 reads CASSLVGQQNTEAFF. The DNA of the CDR3 is TGTGCCAGCAGCTTAGTAGGACAGCAGAACACTGAAGCTTTCTTT.

This chain connects TRBV14 to TRBJ1-4; D is uncertain. Trimming left V 3 bases short and J 8 bases short, with 16 bases between. Germline CDR1 is SGHDN and CDR2 is FVKESK. CDR3 length: 15 residues. Written as DNA, the CDR3 is TGTGCCAGCAGCCACGCGGCGGGCGCCCCAGAAAAACTGTTTTTT. It is translated as CASSHAAGAPEKLFF.

V and J are TRBV15 and TRBJ2-1; D remains ambiguous. In germline, CDR1 is LNHNV, CDR2 YYDKDF (reference sequence). The CDR3 is 15 amino acids. V was clipped by 0 bases and J by 0 bases, with 6 bases between them. The CDR3 DNA reads as TGTGCCACCAGCAGAGATTCGGGCTCCTACAATGAGCAGTTCTTC. This gives the protein CATSRDSGSYNEQFF.

The V call is TRBV27, the J call TRBJ2-7; possibly TRBD2 for D (6 bases). The V and J ends lost 5 bases and 3 bases respectively, with 14 bases between them. The length of the CDR3 is 14 residues. Per germline, CDR1 MNHEY and CDR2 SMNVEV (reference sequence). The CDR3: CASSPGAGYYEQYF. CDR3 DNA: TGTGCCAGCAGTCCTGGGGCGGGATACTACGAGCAGTACTTC.

The chain links TRBV10-2 to TRBJ2-1; 9 positions agree with TRBD2. This CDR3 is 15 amino acids long. After removal of 3 bases from V and 7 bases from J, the junction contained 7 bases not matched to a gene. Germline-derived CDR1 and CDR2 are WSHSY and SAAADI. This CDR3 reads CASSEGTSRHNEQFF. CDR3 in DNA: TGCGCCAGCAGTGAAGGGACTAGCAGGCATAATGAGCAGTTCTTC.

The rearrangement joins TRBV4-1 to TRBJ2-7; 8 bases line up with TRBD2. In germline, CDR1 is MGHRA, CDR2 YSYEKL. This CDR3 spans 15 amino acids. V shed 4 bases, J shed 7 bases, and the junction held 12 bases outside the gene matches. CDR3 amino acids: CASSRPGLGRGEQYF. CDR3 nucleotide sequence: TGCGCCAGCAGCCGGCCGGGACTAGGGAGGGGAGAGCAGTACTTC.

The chain combines TRBV3-1 (or the pseudogene TRBV3-2) with TRBJ1-2; 9 bases fit TRBD1. The germline V gene encodes CDR1 LGHDT and CDR2 YNNKEL (reference sequence). This CDR3 contains 16 residues. With 1 base clipped from V and 5 bases from J, the junction kept 8 bases outside the gene matches. The CDR3 bases are TGTGCCAGCAGCCAAGGACCGGGACAGGGACGATATGGCTACACCTTC. It specifies CASSQGPGQGRYGYTF.

The V call is TRBV11-3, the J call TRBJ2-7, with TRBD1 identical over 8 bases. J gave up 3 bases and V 3 bases, and 1 base lay outside the gene matches. The CDR3 spans 13 residues. Germline CDR1 is SGHNT and CDR2 is YENEEA. The CDR3 reads CASSFGQGYEQYF. The CDR3 nucleotides are TGTGCCAGCAGCTTCGGACAGGGCTACGAGCAGTACTTC.

This sequence joins TRBV15 and TRBJ2-2, with TRBD2 matching 7 bases. Trimming took 2 bases from V and 2 from J; bases not matched to a gene: 5. CDR1 is LNHNV and CDR2 is YYDKDF in the germline V gene (reference sequence). CDR3 length equals 16 residues. CDR3 in DNA: TGTGCCACCAGCAGACTAGCGGAGATAAACACCGGGGAGCTGTTTTTT. It translates to CATSRLAEINTGELFF.

This sequence joins TRBV28 and TRBJ1-6, with 7 bases matching TRBD1. V shed 7 bases, J shed 10 bases, and the junction held 7 bases outside the gene matches. The CDR3 contains 13 residues. Germline loops: CDR1 MDHEN, CDR2 SYDVKM. CDR3 residues: CASNKQGPSPLHF. The CDR3 nucleotides read TGTGCCAGCAATAAACAGGGGCCCTCACCCCTCCACTTT.

The V and J genes are TRBV4-1 and TRBJ1-5; TRBD1 might be the D (5 bases). Trimming removed 0 bases from V and 3 bases from J, with 12 bases in between. This CDR3 comprises 16 residues. Germline CDR1 MGHRA, CDR2 YSYEKL. The CDR3 sequence: CASSQEKAGFNQPQHF. The CDR3, as DNA: TGCGCCAGCAGCCAAGAAAAAGCAGGGTTCAATCAGCCCCAGCATTTT.

The rearrangement uses TRBV24-1 and TRBJ2-2; perhaps TRBD2 as D (5 bases). V shed 4 bases and J shed 0 bases, with 8 bases lying between them. Germline-derived CDR1 and CDR2 are KGHDR and SFDVKD. The CDR3 has 15 residues. The CDR3: CATSETTTNTGELFF. The CDR3 nucleotides are TGTGCCACCAGTGAGACTACAACGAACACCGGGGAGCTGTTTTTT.

This rearrangement joins TRBV11-2 to TRBJ2-3, with TRBD2 matching over 10 bases. Germline V lookup: CDR1 SGHAT, CDR2 FQNNGV. The CDR3 sequence is 19 residues long. J gave up 4 bases and V 5 bases, and 18 bases lay outside the gene matches. CDR3 residues: CASSRLWGLAGGGPDTQYF. In DNA, the CDR3 is TGTGCCAGCAGCCGCCTGTGGGGCTTAGCGGGAGGTGGGCCAGATACGCAGTATTTT. The variable domain in full, with the rest retrieved from reference TRBV11-2 and TRBJ2-3, is EAGVAQSPRYKIIEKRQSVAFWCNPISGHATLYWYQQILGQGPKLLIQFQNNGVVDDSQLPKDRFSAERLKGVDSTLKIQPAKLEDSAVYLCASSRLWGLAGGGPDTQYFGPGTRLTVL.

This clone showed up just once. V gene TRBV4-1 combines with J gene TRBJ2-1, with 7 positions matching TRBD2. J was trimmed by 10 bases and V by 2 bases; bases with no gene match: 17. The germline CDR1 and CDR2 sequences are MGHRA and YSYEKL. The CDR3 is made up of 17 amino acids. The CDR3 nucleotides read TGCGCCAGCAGCCAAATTGGGGCCGGGACTACCCACAGAGAGCAGTTCTTC. It encodes CASSQIGAGTTHREQFF.

The rearrangement joins TRBV18 to TRBJ2-2; D uncertain. Germline loops: CDR1 KGHSH, CDR2 LQKENI. This CDR3 is built from 15 residues. Trimming took off 2 bases at V and 0 bases at J, with 7 bases between the two ends. DNA of the CDR3: TGTGCCAGCTCACCATTGACTCCGAACACCGGGGAGCTGTTTTTT. Protein product: CASSPLTPNTGELFF.

V gene TRBV27 combines with J gene TRBJ2-7; 9 bases align to TRBD1. Unmatched junction bases numbered 2, after V lost 6 bases and J lost 2 bases. Germline V CDR1 and CDR2: MNHEY, SMNVEV (reference sequence). The CDR3 has 13 residues. CDR3 in amino acids: CASRRTGAYEQYF. In nucleotides, the CDR3 is TGTGCCAGCAGACGGACAGGGGCCTACGAGCAGTACTTC.

The chain couples TRBV28 to TRBJ1-1; TRBD1 agrees at 7 bases. J gave up 6 bases and V 2 bases, and 6 bases lay outside the gene matches. CDR1 MDHEN and CDR2 SYDVKM come from the germline V gene. The CDR3 totals 14 residues. CDR3 coding DNA: TGTGCCAGCAGTTTAACAACAGGGGTGGCTGAAGCTTTCTTT. Translated: CASSLTTGVAEAFF.

The chain has TRBV28 and TRBJ1-5; D is perhaps TRBD1 (6 bases). The CDR3 contains 15 residues. Germline V lookup: CDR1 MDHEN, CDR2 SYDVKM. The V gene lost 7 bases and the J gene lost 2 bases, with 15 bases spanning the gap. DNA for the CDR3: TGTGCCAGCACCCCGACAGGAACTGGCAATCAGCCCCAGCATTTT. Amino acid sequence: CASTPTGTGNQPQHF. The complete variable domain, with remaining parts taken from reference TRBV28 and TRBJ1-5, reads DVKVTQSSRYLVKRTGEKVFLECVQDMDHENMFWYRQDPGLGLRLIYFSYDVKMKEKGDIPEGYSVSREKKERFSLILESASTNQTSMYLCASTPTGTGNQPQHFGDGTRLSIL.

The chain has TRBV3-1 (or the pseudogene TRBV3-2) and TRBJ2-7, with no clear D. Germline assignment: CDR1 LGHDT and CDR2 YNNKEL (reference sequence). The V and J ends lost 1 base and 2 bases respectively, with 18 bases between them. The CDR3 loop spans 17 amino acids. CDR3 residues: CASSQVLPGYLAYEQYF. The CDR3 nucleotides read TGTGCCAGCAGCCAAGTCCTTCCAGGATACTTAGCCTACGAGCAGTACTTC.

The chain uses TRBV19 and TRBJ1-1; possibly TRBD1 for D (6 bases). Germline V gene data show CDR1 as LNHDA and CDR2 as SQIVND (reference sequence). The CDR3 extends over 15 amino acids. V was pared by 4 bases and J by 0 bases, with 12 bases between. The CDR3 is CASSRRQVLNTEAFF. CDR3 bases: TGTGCCAGTAGTAGACGACAGGTCTTGAACACTGAAGCTTTCTTT.

The chain couples TRBV27 to TRBJ2-2; D remains unclear. Trimming pared 4 bases from V and 0 bases from J, leaving 15 bases between. The CDR3 spans 17 residues. CDR1 and CDR2 (germline): MNHEY, SMNVEV (reference sequence). The CDR3 sequence: CASSWLLPDSNTGELFF. The CDR3 bases are TGTGCCAGCAGTTGGCTCCTCCCAGATTCGAACACCGGGGAGCTGTTTTTT.

This rearrangement joins TRBV6-2 or TRBV6-3 to TRBJ2-7, with 7 bases that match TRBD2. The CDR3 has 14 residues. Per the germline V gene, CDR1 is MNHEY and CDR2 is SVGEGT. After removal of 5 bases from V and 3 bases from J, the junction contained 7 bases not matched to a gene. The DNA of the CDR3 is TGTGCCAGCAGTAAACCCCGGGAGGACTACGAGCAGTACTTC. Encoded protein: CASSKPREDYEQYF.

V and J are TRBV7-9 and TRBJ2-7, with a possible D match to TRBD1 (6 bases). Between the trimmed V and J ends, which lost 5 bases and 3 bases, there was a span of 17 bases. Germline V gives CDR1 SEHNR, CDR2 FQNEAQ (reference sequence). The CDR3 spans 15 residues. The DNA of the CDR3 is TGTGCCAGCAGCCCAGATCGGCAGGGGCTCTACGAGCAGTACTTC. Its translation is CASSPDRQGLYEQYF.

The rearrangement uses TRBV30 and TRBJ2-7; no clear D gene. The CDR3 has 12 residues. Trimming cost V 4 bases and J 3 bases, with 10 bases left between them. Germline CDR1 reads GTSNPN; CDR2 reads SVGIG (reference sequence). As DNA, the CDR3 is TGTGCCTGGACCCCCTCCCTCTACGAGCAGTACTTC. Amino acids: CAWTPSLYEQYF.

This rearrangement joins TRBV5-4 to TRBJ1-2, with D maybe TRBD1 (6 bases). The CDR3 totals 14 residues. In germline, CDR1 is SGHNT, CDR2 YYREEE (reference sequence). The V and J ends lost 4 bases and 4 bases respectively, with 14 bases between them. CDR3 sequence: CASSPQGRSYGYTF. Here the CDR3 DNA reads TGTGCCAGCAGCCCACAGGGACGGTCCTATGGCTACACCTTC.

The chain is built from TRBV10-3 and TRBJ2-5; D is perhaps TRBD1 (5 bases). The CDR3 contains 14 residues. Germline CDR1 reads ENHRY; CDR2 reads SYGVKD. V dropped 11 bases and J dropped 0 bases, with 16 bases sitting between them. The CDR3 DNA is TGTGCCGTCCGGCCAAACAGGTACCAAGAGACCCAGTACTTC. Translation gives CAVRPNRYQETQYF.

The chain combines TRBV4-2 with TRBJ2-5, with D possibly matching TRBD2 (7 bases). With 4 bases removed from V and 5 bases from J, the gap between germline ends came to 17 bases. This CDR3 spans 15 amino acids. The germline V gene encodes CDR1 LGHNA and CDR2 YNFKEQ. The CDR3 is CASSLLGGARETQYF. The CDR3 region has the DNA TGTGCCAGCAGCCTTCTAGGGGGGGCCAGGGAGACCCAGTACTTC.

This rearrangement joins TRBV16 to TRBJ2-5; 9 bases agree with TRBD2. Trimming at V came to 3 bases and at J to 4 bases, leaving 6 bases not matched to a gene. Germline values: CDR1 KGHSY, CDR2 FQNENV. CDR3 length: 15 residues. For the CDR3, the DNA is TGTGCCAGCAGCCAGATGGCGGGAGGGCCAGAGACCCAGTACTTC. Residues: CASSQMAGGPETQYF.

This clone was seen a handful of times. J is TRBJ2-7 and V is TRBV3-1 (or the pseudogene TRBV3-2); no clear D. V shed 2 bases and J shed 3 bases, with 8 bases lying between them. Germline CDR1 reads LGHDT; CDR2 reads YNNKEL (reference sequence). The CDR3 spans 13 residues. CDR3 DNA sequence: TGTGCCAGCAGCCAATTCGGGTTCTACGAGCAGTACTTC. Translation: CASSQFGFYEQYF.

The rearrangement uses TRBV12-5 and TRBJ1-2, with D possibly matching TRBD1 (6 bases). The germline CDR1 and CDR2 sequences are LGHNT and FRNRAP. The CDR3 runs 13 residues. V lost 1 base and J 10 bases, leaving 13 bases between the germline ends. The CDR3 bases are TGTGCTAGTGGTTTGGGGGGGCAGGGCGTCTACACCTTC. Translating it yields CASGLGGQGVYTF.